This T cell receptor beta chain emerged from a study of CD8 T cells in ankylosing spondylitis. Study observations and caveats: In ankylosing spondylitis patients, matched synovial fluid reportedly showed significant enrichment of disease-linked clones.

One entry per CDR3 protein, called by TCRdb with MiXCR from the 5' RACE reads. The sample holds some 130,000 distinct CDR3 sequences, 6% to 8% seen once. This clonotype has ten or more counts. Its antigen is unidentified. This CDR3 is 13 amino acids long. Trimming cost V 5 bases and J 5 bases, with 13 bases left between them. Sequences were obtained from blood, either unsorted or a sorted T cell fraction (not recorded which). The origin of this receptor is a female donor with ankylosing spondylitis or in good health (not recorded which). The J gene is TRBJ2-7, the V gene TRBV12-3 or TRBV12-4; weak D call: TRBD1 (6 bases). The CDR3 nucleotides read TGTGCCAGCAGTGCCTGGGGGCTTGACGAGCAGTACTTC. It specifies CASSAWGLDEQYF.